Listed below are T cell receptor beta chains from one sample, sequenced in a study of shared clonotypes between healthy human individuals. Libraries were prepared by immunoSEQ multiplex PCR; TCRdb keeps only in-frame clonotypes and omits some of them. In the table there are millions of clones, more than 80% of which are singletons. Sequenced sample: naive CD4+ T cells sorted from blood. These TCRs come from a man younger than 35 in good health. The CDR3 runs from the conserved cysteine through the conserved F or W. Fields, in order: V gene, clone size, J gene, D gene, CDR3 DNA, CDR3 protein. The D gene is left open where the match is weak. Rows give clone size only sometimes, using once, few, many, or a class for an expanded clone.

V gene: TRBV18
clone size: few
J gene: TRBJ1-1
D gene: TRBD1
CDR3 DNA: TGTGCCAGCTCACCGGACAGGGCCCTTTCGGCTGAAGCTTTCTTT
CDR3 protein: CASSPDRALSAEAFF

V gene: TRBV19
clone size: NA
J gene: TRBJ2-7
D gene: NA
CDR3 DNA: TGTGCCAGTAGTACCGGGACTTCCTCCTACGAGCAGTACTTC
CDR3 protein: CASSTGTSSYEQYF

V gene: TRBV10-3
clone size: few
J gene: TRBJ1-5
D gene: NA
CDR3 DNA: TGTGCCATCAGTGAGACTCATAGCAATCAGCCCCAGCATTTT
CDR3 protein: CAISETHSNQPQHF

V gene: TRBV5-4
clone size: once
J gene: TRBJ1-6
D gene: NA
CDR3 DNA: TGTGCCAGCAGCTTGCAGGAGGGGAGTTCACCCCTCCACTTT
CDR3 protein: CASSLQEGSSPLHF

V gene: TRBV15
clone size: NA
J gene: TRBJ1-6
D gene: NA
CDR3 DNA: TGTGCCACCAGCGGCGAACCCAGCGGTTCACCCCTCCACTTT
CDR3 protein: CATSGEPSGSPLHF

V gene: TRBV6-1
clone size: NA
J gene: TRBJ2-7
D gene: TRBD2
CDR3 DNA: TGTGCCAGCAGTGTTCAGTCCGAAGGACTAGCGGGCCGGGTGAAGTACTTC
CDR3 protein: CASSVQSEGLAGRVKYF

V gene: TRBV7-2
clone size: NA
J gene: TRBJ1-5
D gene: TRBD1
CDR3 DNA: TGTGCCAGCAGCCCGACAGGGGGCGGACAGCCCCAGCATTTT
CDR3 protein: CASSPTGGGQPQHF

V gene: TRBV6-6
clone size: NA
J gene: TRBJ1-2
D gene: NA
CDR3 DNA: TGTGCCAGCAGTCCCCCAGCAGGGAGGTATGGCTACACCTTC
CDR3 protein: CASSPPAGRYGYTF

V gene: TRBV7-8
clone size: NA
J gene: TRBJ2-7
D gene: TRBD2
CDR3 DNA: TGTGCCAGCAGCTCGAGCGGGACTAGCGGGGGTTCCTACGAGCAGTACTTC
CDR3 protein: CASSSSGTSGGSYEQYF

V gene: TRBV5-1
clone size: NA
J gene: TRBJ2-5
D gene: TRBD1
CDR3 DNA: TGCGCCAGCAGACCTCCCTACAGGGGGCGCGAGGAGACCCAGTACTTC
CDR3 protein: CASRPPYRGREETQYF

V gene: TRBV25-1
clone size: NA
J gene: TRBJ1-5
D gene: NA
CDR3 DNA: TGTGCCAGCAGTTCTGACACCAAGGGGGATCAGCCCCAGCATTTT
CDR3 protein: CASSSDTKGDQPQHF

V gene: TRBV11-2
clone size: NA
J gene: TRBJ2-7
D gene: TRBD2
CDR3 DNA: TGTGCCAGCAGCCCCCGAGCGGGAGGGCCCCCCGATGGCTTC
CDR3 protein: CASSPRAGGPPDGF

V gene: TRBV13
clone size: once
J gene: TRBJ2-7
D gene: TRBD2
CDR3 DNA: TGTGCCAGCAGCTCCCGGGGTATCGGGACTAGCATCTACGAGCAGTACTTC
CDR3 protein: CASSSRGIGTSIYEQYF

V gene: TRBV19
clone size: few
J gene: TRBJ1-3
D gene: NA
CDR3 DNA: TGTGCCAGTAGTCCCGCCGATGGCTTGGCTGGAAACACCATATATTTT
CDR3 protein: CASSPADGLAGNTIYF

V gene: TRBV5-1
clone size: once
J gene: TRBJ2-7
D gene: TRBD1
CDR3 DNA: TGCGCCAGCAGCTTGTCCGGACAGGGGCTGAACGAGCAGTACTTC
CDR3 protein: CASSLSGQGLNEQYF

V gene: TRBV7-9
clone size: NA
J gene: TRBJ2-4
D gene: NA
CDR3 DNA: TGTGCCAGCAGCTTAGTAGGAGGGTTAGCCAAAAACATTCAGTACTTC
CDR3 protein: CASSLVGGLAKNIQYF

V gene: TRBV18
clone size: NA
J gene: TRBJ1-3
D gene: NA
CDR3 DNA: TGTGCCAGCTCACCCTCGGATGGAAACACCATATATTTT
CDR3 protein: CASSPSDGNTIYF

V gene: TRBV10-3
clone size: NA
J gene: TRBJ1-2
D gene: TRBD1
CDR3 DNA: TGTGCCATCACTCCGGGACAGGGAAGCGGCTACACCTTC
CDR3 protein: CAITPGQGSGYTF

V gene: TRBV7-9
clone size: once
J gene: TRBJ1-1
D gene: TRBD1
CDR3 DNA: TGTGCCAGAAGTAAAAAGGGGATAAAGGGACAGTCAGCTTTCTTT
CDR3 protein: CARSKKGIKGQSAFF

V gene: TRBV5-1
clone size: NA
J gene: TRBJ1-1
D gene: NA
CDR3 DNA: TGCGCCAGCACCAACAGGGACGGGAACACTGAAGCTTTCTTT
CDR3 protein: CASTNRDGNTEAFF

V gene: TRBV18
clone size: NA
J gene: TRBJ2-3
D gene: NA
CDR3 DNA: TGTGCCAGCTCACCATTAGCTAGCGGCACAGATACGCAGTATTTT
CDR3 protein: CASSPLASGTDTQYF

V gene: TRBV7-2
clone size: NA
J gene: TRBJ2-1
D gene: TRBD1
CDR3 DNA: TGTGCCAGCAGCCGACAGGGGGCTGGGGATGAGCAGTTCTTC
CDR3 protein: CASSRQGAGDEQFF

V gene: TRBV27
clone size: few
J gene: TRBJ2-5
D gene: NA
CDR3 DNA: TGTGCCAGCAGTAAGGAGACCCAGTACTTC
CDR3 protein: CASSKETQYF

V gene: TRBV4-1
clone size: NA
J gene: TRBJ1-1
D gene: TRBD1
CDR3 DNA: TGCGCCAGCAGCCACCCGGGACAGGCGAACACTGAAGCTTTCTTT
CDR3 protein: CASSHPGQANTEAFF

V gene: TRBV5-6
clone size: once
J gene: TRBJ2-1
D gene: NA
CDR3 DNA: TGTGCCAGCAGCTTGGCCGTCAGGAGCTCCTACAATGAGCAGTTCTTC
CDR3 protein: CASSLAVRSSYNEQFF

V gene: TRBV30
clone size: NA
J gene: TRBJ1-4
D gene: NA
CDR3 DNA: TGTGCCTGGAGTGAGGAACTCAATGAAAAACTGTTTTTT
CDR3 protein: CAWSEELNEKLFF

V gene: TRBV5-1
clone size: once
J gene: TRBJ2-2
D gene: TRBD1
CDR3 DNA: TGCGCCAGCAGTAACACCGGGACAGTAGGCACCGGGGAGCTGTTTTTT
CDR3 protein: CASSNTGTVGTGELFF

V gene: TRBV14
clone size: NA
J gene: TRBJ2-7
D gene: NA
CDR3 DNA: TGTGCCAGCAGCCAAGGAGGGGCCCAGTACTTC
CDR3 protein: CASSQGGAQYF

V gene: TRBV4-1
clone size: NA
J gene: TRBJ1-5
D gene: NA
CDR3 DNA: TGCGCCAGCAGCCAAGAAGAGGTGGGCCAGCCCCAGCATTTT
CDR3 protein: CASSQEEVGQPQHF

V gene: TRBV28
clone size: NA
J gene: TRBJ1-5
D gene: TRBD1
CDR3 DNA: TGTGCCAGCAGTTCGGGACAGGGGAATCAGCCCCAGCATTTT
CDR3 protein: CASSSGQGNQPQHF

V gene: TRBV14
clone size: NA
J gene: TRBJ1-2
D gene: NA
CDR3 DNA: TGTGCCAGCAGCCAAGATACGGCGGGGGCGTTC
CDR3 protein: CASSQDTAGAF

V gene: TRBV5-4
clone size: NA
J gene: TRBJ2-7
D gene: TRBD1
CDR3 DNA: TGTGCCAGCAGCTTAAGTGGGACAGGGAGGAACGAGCAGTACTTC
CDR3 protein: CASSLSGTGRNEQYF

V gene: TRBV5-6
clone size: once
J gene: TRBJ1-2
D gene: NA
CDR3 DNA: TGTGCCAGCAGCTTGGCCCTTGTGACAGGCTATGGCTACACCTTC
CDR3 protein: CASSLALVTGYGYTF

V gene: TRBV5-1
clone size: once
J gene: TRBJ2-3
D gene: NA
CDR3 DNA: TGCGCCAGCAGCTTGGCTGGCAGACCTAGCACAGATACGCAGTATTTT
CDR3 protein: CASSLAGRPSTDTQYF

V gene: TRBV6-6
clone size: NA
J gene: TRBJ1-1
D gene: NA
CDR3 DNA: TGTGCCAGCAGAAACAGGGTTGAAGCTTTCTTT
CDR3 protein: CASRNRVEAFF

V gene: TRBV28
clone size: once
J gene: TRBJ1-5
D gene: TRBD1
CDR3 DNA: TGTGCCAGCAGCCAGGGACAGGCCCCGGCAAGGCCCCAGCATTTT
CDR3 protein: CASSQGQAPARPQHF

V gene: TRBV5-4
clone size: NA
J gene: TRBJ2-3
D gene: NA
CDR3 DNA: TGTGCCAGCAGCTTGGCACGCGGTAGCACAGATACGCAGTATTTT
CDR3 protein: CASSLARGSTDTQYF

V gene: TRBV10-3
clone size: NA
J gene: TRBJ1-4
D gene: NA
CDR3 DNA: TGTGCCATCAGTGACCCGGGAACAGGGACAACTAATGAAAAACTGTTTTTT
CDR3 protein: CAISDPGTGTTNEKLFF

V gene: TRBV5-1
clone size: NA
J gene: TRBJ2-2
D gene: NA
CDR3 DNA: TGCGCCAGCAGCTTGGCGGGACTCCTAACCGGGGAGCTGTTTTTT
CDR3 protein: CASSLAGLLTGELFF

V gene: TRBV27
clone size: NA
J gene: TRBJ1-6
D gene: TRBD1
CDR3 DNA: TGTGCCAGCAGTTTAGGTCCGGGACAGGGTAGTTCACCCCTCCACTTT
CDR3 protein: CASSLGPGQGSSPLHF

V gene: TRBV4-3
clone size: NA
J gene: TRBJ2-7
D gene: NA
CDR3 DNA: TGCGCCAGCAGCCAAGGCGTGACAGGCTCCTACGAGCAGTACTTC
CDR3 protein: CASSQGVTGSYEQYF

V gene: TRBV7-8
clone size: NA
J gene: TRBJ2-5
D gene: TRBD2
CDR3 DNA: TGTGCCAGCAGCTTAGTGCGGGGGGCTAGCGGGACGGAGACCCAGTACTTC
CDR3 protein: CASSLVRGASGTETQYF

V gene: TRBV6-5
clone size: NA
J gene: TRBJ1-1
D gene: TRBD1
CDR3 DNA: TGTGCCAGCAGTCGGGACAGTCTAAACACTGAAGCTTTCTTT
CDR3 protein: CASSRDSLNTEAFF

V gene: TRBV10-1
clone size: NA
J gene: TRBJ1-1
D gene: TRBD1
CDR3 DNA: TGCGCCAGCAGCCAAGACAGGGTCACTGAAGCTTTCTTT
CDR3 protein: CASSQDRVTEAFF

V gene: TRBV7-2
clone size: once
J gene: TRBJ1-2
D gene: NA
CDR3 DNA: TGTGCCAGCAGCTTATCAGCAAACTATGGCTACACCTTC
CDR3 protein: CASSLSANYGYTF

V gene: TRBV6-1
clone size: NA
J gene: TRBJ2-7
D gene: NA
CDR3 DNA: TGTGCCAGCAGTTTGAAAGAGAGCTCCTACGAGCAGTACTTC
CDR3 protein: CASSLKESSYEQYF

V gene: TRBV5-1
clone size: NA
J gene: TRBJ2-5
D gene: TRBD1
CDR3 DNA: TGCGCCAGCAGCGACAGGGGGGGAGAGACCCAGTACTTC
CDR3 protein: CASSDRGGETQYF

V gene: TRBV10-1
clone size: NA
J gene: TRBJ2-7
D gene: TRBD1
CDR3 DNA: TGCGCCAGCAGCCGGACAGGGGACGCCTACGAGCAGTACTTC
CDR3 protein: CASSRTGDAYEQYF